The clone carrying this T cell receptor beta chain is a singleton in its sample. Its antigen is currently unknown. The germline gives CDR1 MGHRA, CDR2 YSYEKL. The CDR3 spans 14 residues. Trimming removed 0 bases from V and 11 bases from J; junction bases left unmatched: 7. The sample is drawn from a study of blood T cells in healthy people across ages. PCR was performed a second time for roughly 7 to 12 cycles using a sample-barcoded 5' primer and a J-beta primer mix. MiXCR, run by TCRdb on the 5' RACE reads, gives a single entry per CDR3 protein. This sample has about 840,000 distinct CDR3 sequences, with just under 30% found just once. Regarding the study as a whole: Whereas aged donors had fewer naive CD4+ cells, long-lived donors had more of them and higher diversity.

This sample also appeared in a second study, on T cells of mothers and their children.

The TCR comes from a woman in her 40s in good health. Sequencing was performed on blood. This chain links TRBV4-1 with TRBJ2-5; 9 nucleotides align to TRBD1. In nucleotides, the CDR3 is TGCGCCAGCAGCCAAGAGGACAGGGGTAATGAGCAGTACTTC. Protein product: CASSQEDRGNEQYF.